The rows below give T cell receptor beta chains drawn from one sample of a study of shared clonotypes between healthy human individuals. Assay: immunoSEQ multiplex PCR; the TCRdb copy retains only in-frame clones and omits some. Among around 700,000 clones listed, around 72% were seen once. The sample was memory CD4+ T cells sorted from blood. These receptors were collected from a woman aged 25 to 39 in good health. The CDR3 runs from the conserved cysteine through the conserved F or W. Each record gives: clone size, J gene, V gene, D gene, CDR3 DNA, CDR3 protein. The D gene is left open where the match is weak. Clone size appears in some rows only: once, few, many, or a class for an expanded clone.

>.|TRBJ2-2|TRBV5-1|.
TGCGCCAGCAGCTTCGGGACGACGAACACCGGGGAGCTGTTTTTT
CASSFGTTNTGELFF
>.|TRBJ2-2|TRBV15|.
TGTGCCACTCAAATGAGGGGAGCGGACACCGGGGAGCTGTTTTTT
CATQMRGADTGELFF
>.|TRBJ2-2|TRBV11-1|TRBD2
TGTGCCAGCAGCTTTAAATATCTGCGAGCGGGAGAAACCGGGGAGCTGTTTTTT
CASSFKYLRAGETGELFF
>.|TRBJ2-3|TRBV10-2|TRBD2
TGCGCCAGCAGTGACCCGGCGGGAGCAGGAGATACGCAGTATTTT
CASSDPAGAGDTQYF
>.|TRBJ1-1|TRBV28|.
TGTGCCAGCAGGACCGAGGGTTTTCAAACTGAAGCTTTCTTT
CASRTEGFQTEAFF
>.|TRBJ2-7|TRBV18|.
TGTGCCAGCTCACCAAAGGCTGAGGTGGACAGCCCCTACGAGCAGTACTTC
CASSPKAEVDSPYEQYF
>.|TRBJ2-1|TRBV4-1|.
TGCGCCAGCAGCCAAGCAAGTGAGCAGTTCTTC
CASSQASEQFF
>.|TRBJ1-1|TRBV4-2|TRBD1
TGTGCCAGCAGCCAGGACAGGGGCACTGAAGCTTTCTTT
CASSQDRGTEAFF
>.|TRBJ2-7|TRBV4-2|TRBD2
TGTGCCAGCAGCCAAGAGGGCGGGAGATCGAGGGAGCAGTACTTC
CASSQEGGRSREQYF
>.|TRBJ2-7|TRBV7-2|.
TGTGCCAGCAGCTTATGGCCGGAGGGCTTCTACGAGCAGTACTTC
CASSLWPEGFYEQYF
>.|TRBJ2-7|TRBV4-2|.
TGTGCCAGCAGCCAAGATAGCGGACCCTACGAGCAGTACTTC
CASSQDSGPYEQYF
>.|TRBJ2-1|TRBV18|.
TGTGCCAGCTCAGAAGGCCAGGGCAATGAGCAGTTCTTC
CASSEGQGNEQFF
>once|TRBJ2-1|TRBV18|TRBD2
TGTGCCAGCTCACCACCGGCGACTAGCGGGATCAATGAGCAGTTCTTC
CASSPPATSGINEQFF
>few|TRBJ1-5|TRBV27|TRBD1
TGTGCCAGCAGTCGAAAACCGGGACAGGGGTCCCCCTATAGCAATCAGCCCCAGCATTTT
CASSRKPGQGSPYSNQPQHF
>.|TRBJ2-2|TRBV7-3|TRBD2
TGTGCCAGCAGACTAGCGGGAGGTGACGGGGAGCTGTTTTTT
CASRLAGGDGELFF
>.|TRBJ1-1|TRBV7-2|TRBD1
TGTGCCAGCAGACCTCGGACAGGGCGGAACACTGAAGCTTTCTTT
CASRPRTGRNTEAFF
>.|TRBJ1-2|TRBV14|.
TGTGCCAGCAGCCAAGGGGGGGTCGGTGAAGGCTACACCTTC
CASSQGGVGEGYTF
>.|TRBJ2-7|TRBV7-9|.
TGTGCCATCGAAGGGTCCCCCCGTCGCGAGCAGTACTTC
CAIEGSPRREQYF
>.|TRBJ2-3|TRBV29-1|.
TGCAGCGTTCTTCGGCAGAGTAGCACAGATACGCAGTATTTT
CSVLRQSSTDTQYF
>.|TRBJ2-5|TRBV7-2|.
TGTGCCAGCAGAACAGCCGGGGGTACACAGACCCAGTACTTC
CASRTAGGTQTQYF
>few|TRBJ2-1|TRBV28|.
TGTGCCAGCAGTTTAGGGACTGCCTACAATGAGCAGTTCTTC
CASSLGTAYNEQFF
>.|TRBJ1-5|TRBV6-6|.
TGTGCCAGCAGCCCCGGACGGGGCTATAGCAATCAGCCCCAGCATTTT
CASSPGRGYSNQPQHF
>few|TRBJ1-2|TRBV6-5|.
TGTGCCAGCAGTATGTCCGGACGTCCATACTATGGCTACACCTTC
CASSMSGRPYYGYTF
>many|TRBJ1-5|TRBV28|.
TGTGCCAGCAGTCGGGGGGCGGTGGGCAATCAGCCCCAGCATTTT
CASSRGAVGNQPQHF
>.|TRBJ2-7|TRBV15|.
TGTGCCACCAGCTTTACCAGCGGGCAAGACGAGCAGTACTTC
CATSFTSGQDEQYF
>.|TRBJ1-1|TRBV18|.
TGTGCCAGCTCACCCGACAGACTGAACACTGAAGCTTTCTTT
CASSPDRLNTEAFF
>.|TRBJ2-5|TRBV27|.
TGTGCCAGCAGTTCCACCGACCTAACCCAGTACTTC
CASSSTDLTQYF
>.|TRBJ2-7|TRBV23-1|TRBD1
TGCGCCAGCACCAAAGGGGGACAGGGGGTTTCCTACGAGCAGTACTTC
CASTKGGQGVSYEQYF
>.|TRBJ2-7|TRBV7-2|.
TGTGCCAGCAGCTTAGCGGGAGGAGCCTACGAGCAGTACTTC
CASSLAGGAYEQYF
>.|TRBJ1-2|TRBV7-9|.
TGTGCCAGCAGCCTTAGGGCAGGGCAGCCATATGGCTACACCTTC
CASSLRAGQPYGYTF
>.|TRBJ1-2|TRBV10-3|.
TGTGCCATCAGTGAATTAAATGGCTACACCTTC
CAISELNGYTF
>.|TRBJ2-1|TRBV7-9|TRBD1
TGTGCCAGCAGCTTACCCGACAGGGTCCAGTTCTTC
CASSLPDRVQFF
>.|TRBJ2-5|TRBV9|.
TGTGCCAGCAGCATCGGGCGGGCGGCGTTCGGGGAGACCCAGTACTTC
CASSIGRAAFGETQYF
>.|TRBJ1-1|TRBV29-1|.
TGCAGCGTTGGTCAGGGGACTGCAAGTTCCCCTGAAGCTTTCTTT
CSVGQGTASSPEAFF
>.|TRBJ2-1|TRBV29-1|.
TGCAGCTCGGGGCGGGCCGATGAGCAGTTCTTC
CSSGRADEQFF
>.|TRBJ2-7|TRBV29-1|.
TGCAGCGTTGCCCATTCAACGGGGTCCTACGAGCAGTACTTC
CSVAHSTGSYEQYF
>.|TRBJ2-7|TRBV28|TRBD1
TGTGCCAGCAGCGCGCCGGGACAGGGGGCCTACGAGCAGTACTTC
CASSAPGQGAYEQYF
>.|TRBJ1-5|TRBV27|.
TGTGCCAGCAGTTTGGGGGCCGCTCAGGGGAATCAGCCCCAGCATTTT
CASSLGAAQGNQPQHF
>.|TRBJ2-1|TRBV27|.
TGTGCCAGCAGTTTAGCGGGCCCAAATGAGCAGTTCTTC
CASSLAGPNEQFF
>once|TRBJ1-2|TRBV28|.
TGTGCCAGCAGTCCTGACAGTTACTATGGCTACACCTTC
CASSPDSYYGYTF
>.|TRBJ1-1|TRBV5-6|.
TGTGCCAGCAGCTTGTTCACTGAAGCTTTCTTT
CASSLFTEAFF
>once|TRBJ2-1|TRBV5-1|TRBD2
TGCGCCAGCAGCTCTAGCGGGAGGGGGGATGAGCAGTTCTTC
CASSSSGRGDEQFF
>.|TRBJ1-5|TRBV2|TRBD1
TGTGCCACCAAACAGGGGGCGAGGCAAAATCAGCCCCAGCATTTT
CATKQGARQNQPQHF
>few|TRBJ2-3|TRBV29-1|TRBD2
TGCAGCGTTCTAGCGGGAGGGCCAGATACGCAGTATTTT
CSVLAGGPDTQYF
>.|TRBJ2-7|TRBV14|.
TGTGCCAGCAGCCAAGAATGGGCCCGAACCTACGAGCAGTACTTC
CASSQEWARTYEQYF
>.|TRBJ2-7|TRBV6-1|.
TGTGCCAGCAGTGAAGAGGCAGGGTCCGAGCAGTACTTC
CASSEEAGSEQYF
>.|TRBJ2-3|TRBV28|.
TGTGCCAGCAGTTTACTGGGGCTAGCACCCCACACAGATACGCAGTATTTT
CASSLLGLAPHTDTQYF
>.|TRBJ2-7|TRBV7-2|TRBD2
TGTGCCAGCAGCCCGCATGGTAGCGGGACTTACGAGCAGTACTTC
CASSPHGSGTYEQYF
>many|TRBJ2-7|TRBV6-5|TRBD1
TGTGCCAGCAGAGAGGGACAGTCCTACGAGCAGTACTTC
CASREGQSYEQYF
>.|TRBJ1-1|TRBV6-1|.
TGTGCCAGCAATACAGGATCTCGCACTGAAGCTTTCTTT
CASNTGSRTEAFF
>.|TRBJ2-2|TRBV7-2|.
TGTGCCAGCAGCCGAGATTTTACGTCGGGGGAGCTGTTTTTT
CASSRDFTSGELFF
>.|TRBJ1-1|TRBV28|.
TGTGCCAGCACCTACGGCGGAGGGACTGAAGCTTTCTTT
CASTYGGGTEAFF
>.|TRBJ2-5|TRBV5-6|TRBD2
TGTGCCAGCAGCTGGCGGACTAGCGGGACGCAAGAGACCCAGTACTTC
CASSWRTSGTQETQYF
>.|TRBJ2-7|TRBV2|TRBD1
TGTGCCAGCAGTGCGCCGACAGGGGGCTCCTACGAGCAGTACTTC
CASSAPTGGSYEQYF
>many|TRBJ1-5|TRBV6-6|.
TGTGCCAGCAGTTTCGCCCAGGGAGGCAATCAGCCCCAGCATTTT
CASSFAQGGNQPQHF